In its sample, the clone carrying this T cell receptor beta chain was seen a few times. What it binds is not known. The CDR3 consists of 13 residues. CDR1 and CDR2 from the germline V gene are MNHNY and SVGAGI (reference sequence). V was pared by 1 base and J by 4 bases, with 7 bases between. This sample stems from a study of blood T cells in healthy people across ages. Primed by a sample-barcoded 5' primer and a J-beta primer mix, a second PCR proceeded for about 6 to 12 cycles. TCRdb ran MiXCR on the 5' RACE reads and lists one entry per CDR3 protein. The sample has 800,000 to 1,000,000 distinct CDR3 sequences; around 46% are singletons. Study-wide findings and caveats: With age, beta diversity per million T cells declined roughly linearly, significantly by 30 to 50.

The J gene is TRBJ2-5, the V gene TRBV6-6; D uncertain. This clonotype was obtained from a man aged 25 to 40 in good health. The sequencing input was blood. The CDR3 protein is CASSYFGLETQYF. Written as DNA, the CDR3 is TGTGCCAGCAGTTACTTCGGCCTAGAGACCCAGTACTTC.